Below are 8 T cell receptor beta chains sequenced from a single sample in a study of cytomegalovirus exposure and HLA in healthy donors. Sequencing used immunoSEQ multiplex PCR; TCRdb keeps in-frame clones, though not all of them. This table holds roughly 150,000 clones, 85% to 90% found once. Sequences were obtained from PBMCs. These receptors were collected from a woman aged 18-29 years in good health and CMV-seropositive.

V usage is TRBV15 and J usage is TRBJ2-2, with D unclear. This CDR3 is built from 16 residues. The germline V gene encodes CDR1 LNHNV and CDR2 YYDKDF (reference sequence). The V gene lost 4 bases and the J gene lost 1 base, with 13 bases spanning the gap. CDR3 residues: CATSTPRPVNTGELFF. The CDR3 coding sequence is TGTGCCACCAGCACCCCGAGGCCAGTGAACACCGGGGAGCTGTTTTTT. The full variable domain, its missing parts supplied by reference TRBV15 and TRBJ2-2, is DAMVIQNPRYQVTQFGKPVTLSCSQTLNHNVMYWYQQKSSQAPKLLFHYYDKDFNNEADTPDNFQSRRPNTSFCFLDIRSPGLGDTAMYLCATSTPRPVNTGELFFGEGSRLTVL.

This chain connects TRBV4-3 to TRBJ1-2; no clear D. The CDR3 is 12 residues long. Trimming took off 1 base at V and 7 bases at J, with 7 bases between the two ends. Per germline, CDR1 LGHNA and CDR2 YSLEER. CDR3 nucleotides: TGCGCCAGCAGCCAAGGCGGCACTGGCTACACCTTC. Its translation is CASSQGGTGYTF.

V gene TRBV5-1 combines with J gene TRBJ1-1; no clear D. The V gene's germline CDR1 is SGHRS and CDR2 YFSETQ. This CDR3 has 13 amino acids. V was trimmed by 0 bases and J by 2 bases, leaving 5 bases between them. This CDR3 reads CASSLARNTEAFF. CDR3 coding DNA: TGCGCCAGCAGCTTGGCCCGTAACACTGAAGCTTTCTTT.

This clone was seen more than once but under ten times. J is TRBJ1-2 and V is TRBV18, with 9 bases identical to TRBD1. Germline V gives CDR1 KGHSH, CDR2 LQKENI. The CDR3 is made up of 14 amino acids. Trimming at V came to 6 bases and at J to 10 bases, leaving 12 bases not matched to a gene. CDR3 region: CASSPGTGNFDYTF. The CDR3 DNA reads TGTGCCAGCTCCCCCGGGACAGGGAACTTTGACTACACCTTC.

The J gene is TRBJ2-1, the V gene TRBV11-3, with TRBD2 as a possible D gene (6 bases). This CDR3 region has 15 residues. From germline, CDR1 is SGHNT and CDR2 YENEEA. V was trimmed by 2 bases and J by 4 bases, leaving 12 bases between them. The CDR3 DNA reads TGTGCCAGCAGCTTAAGGACGGGAGTATACAATGAGCAGTTCTTC. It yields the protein CASSLRTGVYNEQFF.

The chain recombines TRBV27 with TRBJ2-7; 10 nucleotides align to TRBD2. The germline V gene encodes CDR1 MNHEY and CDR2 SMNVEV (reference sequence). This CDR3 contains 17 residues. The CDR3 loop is CATSHGLADKGTYEQYF. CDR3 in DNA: TGTGCGACCAGCCATGGACTAGCGGATAAGGGGACCTACGAGCAGTACTTC.

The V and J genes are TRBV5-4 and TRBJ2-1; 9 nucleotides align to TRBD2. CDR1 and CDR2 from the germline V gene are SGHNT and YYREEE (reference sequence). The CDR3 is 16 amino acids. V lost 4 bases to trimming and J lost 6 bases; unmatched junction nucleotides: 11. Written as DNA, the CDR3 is TGTGCCAGCAGCAGGGAGCTTAGCGGGAGTACCAATGAGCAGTTCTTC. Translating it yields CASSRELSGSTNEQFF.

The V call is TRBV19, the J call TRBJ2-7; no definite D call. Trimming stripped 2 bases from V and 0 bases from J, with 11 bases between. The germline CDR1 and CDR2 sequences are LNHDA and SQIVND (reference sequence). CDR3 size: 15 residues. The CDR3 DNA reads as TGTGCCAGTAGTATAATTCTGGTGAGCTCCTACGAGCAGTACTTC. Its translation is CASSIILVSSYEQYF.